This T cell receptor beta chain was captured in a study of cytomegalovirus exposure and HLA in healthy donors. For the study at large: Among the 398 genotyped donors, 81% were placed in the Caucasian-associated ancestry cluster.

PCR involved 60 Vbeta and 13 Jbeta primers. The protocol was immunoSEQ multiplex PCR, while the TCRdb copy is restricted to in-frame clones and leaves out a portion. The sample comprises roughly 250,000 clones, under 80% of which are singletons, and 2% to 2.5% rests with the top ten. The receptor was derived from a female donor in good health and CMV-seronegative. The sample taken for sequencing was PBMCs.

CDR3 region: CASSWLAAGDTQYF. CDR3 nucleotides: TGCGCCAGCAGCTGGCTAGCGGCGGGAGATACGCAGTATTTT. The chain uses TRBV5-1 and TRBJ2-3, with 7 positions matching TRBD2. This CDR3 contains 14 residues. Looked up from germline, CDR1 is SGHRS and CDR2 is YFSETQ. The V gene end was trimmed by 3 bases and the J gene end by 5 bases; junction bases not matched to a gene: 6.